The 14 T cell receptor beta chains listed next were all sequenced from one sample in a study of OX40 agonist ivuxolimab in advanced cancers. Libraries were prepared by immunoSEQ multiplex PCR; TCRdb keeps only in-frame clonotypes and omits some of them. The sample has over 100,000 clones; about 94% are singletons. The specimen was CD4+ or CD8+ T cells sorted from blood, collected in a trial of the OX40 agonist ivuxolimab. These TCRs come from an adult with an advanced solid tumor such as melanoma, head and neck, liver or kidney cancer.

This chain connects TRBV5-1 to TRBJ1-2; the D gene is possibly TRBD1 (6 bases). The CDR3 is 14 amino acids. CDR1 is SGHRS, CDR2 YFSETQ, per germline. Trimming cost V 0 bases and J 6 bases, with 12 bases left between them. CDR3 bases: TGCGCCAGCAGCTTGGCCCCGGCAGGGGATGGCTACACCTTC. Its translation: CASSLAPAGDGYTF.

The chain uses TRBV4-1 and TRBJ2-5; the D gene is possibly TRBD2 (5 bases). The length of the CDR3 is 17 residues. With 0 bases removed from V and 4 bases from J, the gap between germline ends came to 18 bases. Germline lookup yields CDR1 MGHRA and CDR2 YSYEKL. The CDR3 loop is CASSQDPPGRVGETQYF. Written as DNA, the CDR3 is TGCGCCAGCAGCCAAGATCCCCCCGGGCGGGTTGGAGAGACCCAGTACTTC.

The CDR3 loop reads CASSPLVGEQFF. Written as DNA, the CDR3 is TGCGCCAGCAGCCCCCTAGTAGGTGAGCAGTTCTTC. The chain combines TRBV5-1 with TRBJ2-1; D not resolved. Germline V lookup: CDR1 SGHRS, CDR2 YFSETQ. The CDR3 covers 12 residues. V gave up 4 bases and J gave up 9 bases, with 11 bases separating them.

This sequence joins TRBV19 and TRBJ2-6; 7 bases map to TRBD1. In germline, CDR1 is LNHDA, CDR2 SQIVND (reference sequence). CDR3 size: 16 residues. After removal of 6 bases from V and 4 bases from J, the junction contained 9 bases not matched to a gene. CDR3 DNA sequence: TGTGCCAGTAGCCCTGACAGGGTGGTGGGGGCCAACGTCCTGACTTTC. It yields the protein CASSPDRVVGANVLTF.

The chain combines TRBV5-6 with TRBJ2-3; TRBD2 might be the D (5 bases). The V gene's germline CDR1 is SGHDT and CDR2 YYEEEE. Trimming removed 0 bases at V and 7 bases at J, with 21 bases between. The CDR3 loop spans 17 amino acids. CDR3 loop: CASSLGPGRAGLNTQYF. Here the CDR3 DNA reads TGTGCCAGCAGCTTGGGCCCGGGAAGGGCCGGGTTAAATACGCAGTATTTT.

CDR3 nucleotides: TGTGCCAGCAGCCTTCAGGATGTCGGGTACGGCTACACCTTC. This sequence encodes CASSLQDVGYGYTF. This chain connects TRBV14 to TRBJ1-2, with D uncertain. Germline V gene lookup returns CDR1 SGHDN and CDR2 FVKESK. CDR3 length: 14 residues. V gave up 4 bases and J gave up 8 bases, with 17 bases separating them.

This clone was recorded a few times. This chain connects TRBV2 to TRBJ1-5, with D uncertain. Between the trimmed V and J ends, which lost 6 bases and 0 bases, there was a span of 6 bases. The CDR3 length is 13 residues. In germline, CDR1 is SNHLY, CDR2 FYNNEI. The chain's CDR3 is CASRVASNQPQHF. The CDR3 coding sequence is TGTGCCAGCAGAGTAGCTAGCAATCAGCCCCAGCATTTT.

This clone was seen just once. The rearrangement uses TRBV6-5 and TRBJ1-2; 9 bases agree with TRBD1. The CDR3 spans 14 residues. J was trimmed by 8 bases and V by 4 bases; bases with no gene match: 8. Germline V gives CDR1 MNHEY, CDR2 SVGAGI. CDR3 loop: CASSFGTGIDGYTF. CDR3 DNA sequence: TGTGCCAGCAGTTTTGGGACAGGGATAGACGGCTACACCTTC.

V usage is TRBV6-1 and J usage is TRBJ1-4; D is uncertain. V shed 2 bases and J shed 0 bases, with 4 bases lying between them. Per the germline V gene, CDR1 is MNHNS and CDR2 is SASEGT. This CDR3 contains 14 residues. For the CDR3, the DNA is TGTGCCAGCAGTGAACATACAACTAATGAAAAACTGTTTTTT. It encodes CASSEHTTNEKLFF.

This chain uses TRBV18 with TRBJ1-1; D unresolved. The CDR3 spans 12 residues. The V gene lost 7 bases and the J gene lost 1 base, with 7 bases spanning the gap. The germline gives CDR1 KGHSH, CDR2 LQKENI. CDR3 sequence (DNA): TGTGCCAGCTTACGACAGAACACTGAAGCTTTCTTT. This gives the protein CASLRQNTEAFF. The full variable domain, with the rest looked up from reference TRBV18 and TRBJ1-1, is NAGVMQNPRHLVRRRGQEARLRCSPMKGHSHVYWYRQLPEEGLKFMVYLQKENIIDESGMPKERFSAEFPKEGPSILRIQQVVRGDSAAYFCASLRQNTEAFFGQGTRLTVV.

The CDR3 DNA reads TGTGCCAGCAGTGAACACAGGGGCGCGAATGAAAAACTGTTTTTT. Residues: CASSEHRGANEKLFF. The chain joins TRBV6-1 to TRBJ1-4; 7 nucleotides match TRBD1. Trimming removed 2 bases from V and 5 bases from J; junction bases left unmatched: 5. This CDR3 has 15 amino acids. Germline-derived CDR1 and CDR2 are MNHNS and SASEGT.

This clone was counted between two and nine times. This CDR3 is CASSQDVEETPQHF. The CDR3 bases are TGTGCCAGCAGCCAAGATGTAGAGGAGACGCCCCAGCATTTT. J is TRBJ1-5 and V is TRBV4-2; D is unclear. Germline V CDR1 and CDR2: LGHNA, YNFKEQ. This CDR3 comprises 14 residues. V gave up 0 bases and J gave up 9 bases, with 12 bases separating them.

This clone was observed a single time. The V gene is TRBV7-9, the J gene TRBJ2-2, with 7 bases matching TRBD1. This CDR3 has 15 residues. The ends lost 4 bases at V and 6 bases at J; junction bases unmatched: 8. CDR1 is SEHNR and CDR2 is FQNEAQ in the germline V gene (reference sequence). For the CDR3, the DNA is TGTGCCAGCAGCTCCCGGGCACAGGGGTCCGGGGAGCTGTTTTTT. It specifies CASSSRAQGSGELFF. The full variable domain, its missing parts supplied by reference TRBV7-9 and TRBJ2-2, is DTGVSQNPRHKITKRGQNVTFRCDPISEHNRLYWYRQTLGQGPEFLTYFQNEAQLEKSRLLSDRFSAERPKGSFSTLEIQRTEQGDSAMYLCASSSRAQGSGELFFGEGSRLTVL.

CDR3 bases: TGTGCCATCAGTGATTCGGGACTAGCTGAAGAGACCCAGTACTTC. Protein: CAISDSGLAEETQYF. The chain is built from TRBV10-3 and TRBJ2-5; TRBD2 agrees at 9 bases. The germline V gene has CDR1 ENHRY and CDR2 SYGVKD. The CDR3 runs 15 residues. Trimming cost V 3 bases and J 3 bases; bases outside gene matches: 5.